Here is one T cell receptor beta chain with its context. Its antigen is still unknown. The sample originates from a study of OX40 agonist ivuxolimab in advanced cancers. Looking at the study overall: All patients had ivuxolimab intravenously every 2 weeks at 0.01 to 10 mg/kg.

Systemic immunosuppression or a history of autoimmune disease excluded patients. The study's findings and limits: Researchers did not establish what antigens the expanded peripheral T cells target. Those patients achieving a partial response at 0.1-3.0 mg/kg showed among the lowest clonal expansion.

Clones were read by immunoSEQ multiplex PCR, and TCRdb kept only the in-frame ones, dropping some. Counted here are some 26,000 clones, approximately 80% occurring once; the ten biggest clones make up approximately 26%. Germline values: CDR1 SGHDT, CDR2 YYEEEE. The length of the CDR3 is 16 residues. The V end was cut by 0 bases, the J end by 6 bases, with 16 bases between. Sample: CD4+ or CD8+ T cells sorted from blood, taken in a trial of the OX40 agonist ivuxolimab. The receptor was isolated from an adult with an advanced solid tumor such as melanoma, head and neck, liver or kidney cancer. This chain uses TRBV5-6 with TRBJ2-1; possibly TRBD2 for D (6 bases). This CDR3 is CASSLADSLEGNEQFF. In DNA, the CDR3 is TGTGCCAGCAGCTTGGCCGACAGTTTGGAGGGCAATGAGCAGTTCTTC.